Listed here are 32 T cell receptor beta chains from one sample, sequenced in a study of blood T cell repertoires in COVID-19. The table came from immunoSEQ multiplex PCR; TCRdb's copy has only in-frame clones and leaves some out. This table has some 16,000 clones, about nine tenths appearing once. The sample taken for sequencing was peripheral blood. The receptor set was obtained from a human donor with active COVID-19. The donor label of this sample is uncertain.

This clone was seen a handful of times. CDR3 DNA: TGTGCCAGCAGCCCTTCCTTGGGCGGGTCTGGAAACACCATATATTTT. Protein product: CASSPSLGGSGNTIYF. The V and J genes are TRBV3-1 (or the pseudogene TRBV3-2) and TRBJ1-3; D gene unclear. The CDR3 is made up of 16 amino acids. Germline loops: CDR1 LGHDT, CDR2 YNNKEL (reference sequence). V dropped 4 bases and J dropped 1 base, with 14 bases sitting between them.

The chain has TRBV18 and TRBJ1-4; tentatively, D is TRBD1 (6 bases). V lost 6 bases to trimming and J lost 4 bases, with 12 bases between them. Germline V gene data show CDR1 as KGHSH and CDR2 as LQKENI. CDR3 length: 14 amino acids. Here the CDR3 DNA reads TGTGCCAGCTCCACAGGGTACAGTAATGAAAAACTGTTTTTT. It codes for CASSTGYSNEKLFF.

The chain joins TRBV5-5 to TRBJ2-5; 7 nucleotides align to TRBD1. Germline V gene lookup returns CDR1 SGHKS and CDR2 YYEKEE (reference sequence). J lost 7 bases, V lost 3 bases, and 6 bases had no gene match. This CDR3 is built from 13 residues. The CDR3 DNA follows: TGTGCCAGCAGCTCCGGGACAGCCACGACCCAGTACTTC. Its translation is CASSSGTATTQYF.

The table lists this clone with a few counts. The V and J genes are TRBV4-1 and TRBJ1-3; TRBD1 matches at 7 bases. The CDR3 loop spans 18 amino acids. The germline V gene encodes CDR1 MGHRA and CDR2 YSYEKL. V trimming: 0 bases; J trimming: 0 bases; junction bases outside the gene matches: 8. DNA for the CDR3: TGCGCCAGCAGCCAAGAGTTCTGGGGACAGTTCTCTGGAAACACCATATATTTT. Amino acids: CASSQEFWGQFSGNTIYF.

The rearrangement links TRBV11-3 to TRBJ1-3; 7 nucleotides align to TRBD1. V shed 5 bases and J 10 bases; nucleotides not matched to a gene: 8. Germline assignment: CDR1 SGHNT and CDR2 YENEEA. The CDR3 has 13 residues. CDR3 in DNA: TGTGCCAGCAGCGCCGGGACAGCTACAACCATATATTTT. It codes for CASSAGTATTIYF. Full variable domain (remainder filled in from reference TRBV11-3 and TRBJ1-3): EAGVVQSPRYKIIEKKQPVAFWCNPISGHNTLYWYLQNLGQGPELLIRYENEEAVDDSQLPKDRFSAERLKGVDSTLKIQPAELGDSAVYLCASSAGTATTIYFGEGSWLTVV.

This chain connects TRBV21-1 to TRBJ2-7; the table's D call TRBD2 went unverified against the DNA. TRBV21-1 is a recognized pseudogene. CDR3 length: 16 residues. CDR3 sequence (DNA): TGTGCCAGCAGCATATTAGGCGGGAAGAGCTCCTACGAGCAGTACTTC. It encodes CASSILGGKSSYEQYF.

The V and J genes are TRBV4-1 and TRBJ1-2, with D hard to call. This CDR3 has 14 amino acids. Trimming shortened V by 4 bases and J by 8 bases, and 17 bases separated the two germline ends. The germline CDR1 and CDR2 sequences are MGHRA and YSYEKL. CDR3 nucleotide sequence: TGCGCCAGCAGCCGTCAGACCGGACTGGGGGGCTACACCTTC. It is translated as CASSRQTGLGGYTF.

The rearrangement joins TRBV6-1 to TRBJ2-7, with 7 bases identical to TRBD1. V was pared by 1 base and J by 5 bases, with 5 bases of the junction left unmatched. CDR1 and CDR2 (germline): MNHNS, SASEGT. This CDR3 is 14 amino acids long. The CDR3 region is CASSEVQGLNEQYF. Written as DNA, the CDR3 is TGTGCCAGCAGTGAAGTACAGGGGTTAAACGAGCAGTACTTC.

The chain joins TRBV29-1 to TRBJ1-1, with D perhaps matching TRBD1 (5 bases). V shed 4 bases and J shed 3 bases, with 9 bases lying between them. The CDR3 loop spans 12 amino acids. Germline lookup yields CDR1 SQVTM and CDR2 ANQGSEA. CDR3 loop: CSVGRVDTEAFF. The CDR3 region has the DNA TGCAGCGTTGGCAGGGTGGACACTGAAGCTTTCTTT.

This chain uses TRBV7-9 with TRBJ1-2, with 7 positions matching TRBD1. From germline, CDR1 is SEHNR and CDR2 FQNEAQ (reference sequence). This CDR3 is 14 amino acids long. The J segment lost 4 bases and the V segment lost 4 bases, leaving 6 bases of the junction unmatched. CDR3 residues: CASSSWTGPYGYTF. CDR3 sequence (DNA): TGTGCCAGCAGCTCCTGGACAGGCCCCTATGGCTACACCTTC.

V is TRBV6-5 and J is TRBJ2-7; 7 nucleotides match TRBD2. The CDR3 length is 14 residues. V was pared by 8 bases and J by 4 bases, with 11 bases of the junction left unmatched. Germline V gene lookup returns CDR1 MNHEY and CDR2 SVGAGI. CDR3 amino acids: CASATAGRVYEQYF. The DNA of the CDR3 is TGTGCCAGCGCCACCGCAGGGAGGGTATACGAGCAGTACTTC.

J is TRBJ2-5 and V is TRBV27, with 9 bases fitting TRBD2. V lost 2 bases to trimming and J lost 6 bases; unmatched junction nucleotides: 25. The CDR3 contains 21 residues. CDR1 MNHEY and CDR2 SMNVEV come from the germline V gene (reference sequence). The CDR3 DNA sequence: TGTGCCAGCAGTTTAGTCACCCATGCGGGGGCGGGGGGGGTTGCTACGAAGACCCAGTACTTC. Amino acid sequence: CASSLVTHAGAGGVATKTQYF.

V gene TRBV2 combines with J gene TRBJ2-1, with 8 bases lining up with TRBD2. CDR3 length equals 12 residues. J gave up 12 bases and V 3 bases, and 4 bases lay outside the gene matches. The V gene's germline CDR1 is SNHLY and CDR2 FYNNEI. CDR3 loop: CASSDNLAGQFF. The CDR3 DNA reads as TGTGCCAGCAGTGACAACCTAGCGGGGCAGTTCTTC.

The rearrangement uses TRBV6-2 or TRBV6-3 and TRBJ2-7, with 8 bases that match TRBD2. Germline V CDR1 and CDR2: MNHEY, SVGEGT. The V and J ends lost 1 base and 3 bases, in that order; junction bases with no gene match: 5. The CDR3 length is 15 residues. The CDR3, as DNA: TGTGCCAGCAGTTACTTGGGCGGGGGGCTCTACGAGCAGTACTTC. This encodes CASSYLGGGLYEQYF.

The chain has TRBV5-1 and TRBJ2-7; 12 bases are shared with TRBD2. Germline V lookup: CDR1 SGHRS, CDR2 YFSETQ. V gave up 2 bases and J gave up 5 bases; unmatched junction bases: 8. This CDR3 has 16 amino acids. CDR3 residues: CASSFLRLAGEDEQYF. CDR3 coding DNA: TGCGCCAGCAGCTTCCTCCGACTAGCGGGGGAAGACGAGCAGTACTTC.

This sequence joins TRBV7-8 and TRBJ1-2; D is possibly TRBD1 (5 bases). Trimming shortened V by 5 bases and J by 14 bases, and 18 bases separated the two germline ends. This CDR3 spans 12 amino acids. CDR1 is SGHVS and CDR2 is FQNEAQ in the germline V gene. CDR3 sequence: CASSRGGRDVTF. CDR3 in DNA: TGTGCCAGCAGCCGCGGGGGACGCGACGTTACCTTC.

V and J are TRBV12-5 and TRBJ2-5; the D gene is possibly TRBD1 (6 bases). Trimming left V 6 bases short and J 4 bases short, with 6 bases between. Germline V lookup: CDR1 LGHNT, CDR2 FRNRAP. The CDR3 has 11 amino acids. CDR3 residues: CASGRGETQYF. The CDR3 DNA follows: TGTGCTAGTGGCAGGGGAGAGACCCAGTACTTC.

The chain combines TRBV9 with TRBJ2-3, with D uncertain. The CDR3 loop spans 13 amino acids. The germline V gene has CDR1 SGDLS and CDR2 YYNGEE. V lost 4 bases, J lost 4 bases, and 10 bases lay in between. DNA of the CDR3: TGTGCCAGCAGCCCCCAGGTTGCAGATACGCAGTATTTT. Translated: CASSPQVADTQYF. The variable domain in full, completed from reference TRBV9 and TRBJ2-3, reads DSGVTQTPKHLITATGQRVTLRCSPRSGDLSVYWYQQSLDQGLQFLIQYYNGEERAKGNILERFSAQQFPDLHSELNLSSLELGDSALYFCASSPQVADTQYFGPGTRLTVL.

This chain connects TRBV5-8 to TRBJ2-5, with D perhaps matching TRBD1 (6 bases). This CDR3 is 14 amino acids long. The V end was cut by 4 bases, the J end by 3 bases, with 13 bases between. Germline CDR1 reads SGHTS; CDR2 reads YDEGEE. DNA for the CDR3: TGTGCCAGCAGCGCAGGACAGACCAAAGAGACCCAGTACTTC. Its protein product is CASSAGQTKETQYF.

This sequence joins TRBV4-2 and TRBJ1-5; D not certain. Germline values: CDR1 LGHNA, CDR2 YNFKEQ. V was clipped by 0 bases and J by 3 bases, with 9 bases between them. This CDR3 region has 15 residues. In DNA, the CDR3 is TGTGCCAGCAGCCAAGATCGAGGGCCCAATCAGCCCCAGCATTTT. Translated, it gives CASSQDRGPNQPQHF.

V gene TRBV9 combines with J gene TRBJ1-4; no firm D call. The germline V gene has CDR1 SGDLS and CDR2 YYNGEE. V lost 0 bases to trimming and J lost 5 bases, with 8 bases between them. This CDR3 has 14 amino acids. The CDR3 here is CASSVDAGNEKLFF. The CDR3 DNA reads TGTGCCAGCAGCGTAGACGCGGGAAATGAAAAACTGTTTTTT.

In this sample, this clone turned up once. The chain links TRBV7-2 to TRBJ1-1; TRBD1 might be the D (6 bases). Germline CDR1 reads SGHTA; CDR2 reads FQGNSA. The CDR3 is 14 residues long. V shed 10 bases and J shed 4 bases, with 19 bases lying between them. The CDR3 region is CATGTTTRGTEAFF. DNA of the CDR3: TGTGCCACAGGGACAACCACCCGAGGCACTGAAGCTTTCTTT.

This clone showed up just once. V gene TRBV7-8 combines with J gene TRBJ2-3; TRBD2 might be the D (6 bases). V gave up 2 bases and J gave up 9 bases, with 9 bases separating them. In germline, CDR1 is SGHVS, CDR2 FQNEAQ. The CDR3 covers 12 residues. CDR3 sequence (DNA): TGTGCCAGCAGCTTATCGGGGGAGACGCAGTATTTT. Translation: CASSLSGETQYF.

The V call is TRBV12-3 or TRBV12-4, the J call TRBJ1-1; a weak D match, TRBD1 (5 bases). Trimming shortened V by 0 bases and J by 7 bases, and 9 bases separated the two germline ends. The CDR3 is 13 residues long. The CDR3 loop reads CASSLARGSEAFF. The CDR3 DNA follows: TGTGCCAGCAGTTTAGCGCGGGGGAGTGAAGCTTTCTTT.

This clone is a singleton in its sample. V and J are TRBV5-5 and TRBJ2-7, with 10 bases matching TRBD2. The CDR3 sequence is 14 residues long. J was trimmed by 12 bases and V by 1 base; bases with no gene match: 10. Germline CDR1 SGHKS, CDR2 YYEKEE (reference sequence). The CDR3 here is CASSLYLAGALWYF. The CDR3 DNA reads TGTGCCAGCAGCTTGTATCTAGCGGGGGCTTTATGGTACTTC.

This clone was counted once. V and J are TRBV7-2 and TRBJ2-3; 7 bases match TRBD2. The CDR3 is 15 amino acids. Germline CDR1 and CDR2: SGHTA and FQGNSA. The V and J ends lost 7 bases and 6 bases, in that order; junction bases with no gene match: 13. The CDR3 loop is CASTLSAGLGDTQYF. The CDR3 DNA follows: TGTGCCAGCACCCTCTCAGCGGGACTCGGGGATACGCAGTATTTT. Full variable domain (rest looked up from reference TRBV7-2 and TRBJ2-3): GAGVSQSPSNKVTEKGKDVELRCDPISGHTALYWYRQSLGQGLEFLIYFQGNSAPDKSGLPSDRFSAERTGGSVSTLTIQRTQQEDSAVYLCASTLSAGLGDTQYFGPGTRLTVL.

V usage is TRBV14 and J usage is TRBJ2-2; 10 bases fit TRBD2. The germline V gene has CDR1 SGHDN and CDR2 FVKESK. With V trimmed by 4 bases and J by 0 bases, 2 bases remained unmatched. This CDR3 region has 16 residues. The CDR3 here is CASSLLAGANTGELFF. The CDR3 region has the DNA TGTGCCAGCAGCCTTCTAGCGGGGGCGAACACCGGGGAGCTGTTTTTT.

The V gene is TRBV5-5, the J gene TRBJ1-6; perhaps TRBD1 as D (6 bases). The CDR3 is 15 amino acids. V lost 5 bases, J lost 2 bases, and 11 bases lay in between. Germline-derived CDR1 and CDR2 are SGHKS and YYEKEE (reference sequence). The CDR3 coding sequence is TGTGCCAGCAGACTCGGGACACCCTATAATTCACCCCTCCACTTT. Protein product: CASRLGTPYNSPLHF.

This chain links TRBV27 with TRBJ2-7; a weak D match, TRBD1 (6 bases). Germline CDR1 MNHEY, CDR2 SMNVEV (reference sequence). CDR3 length: 14 residues. V shed 4 bases and J shed 0 bases, with 10 bases lying between them. CDR3 bases: TGTGCCAGCAGTTCGTGGGACAACTCCTACGAGCAGTACTTC. Translated, it gives CASSSWDNSYEQYF.

J is TRBJ2-7 and V is TRBV6-5; TRBD1 matches 7 bases. Trimming removed 11 bases from V and 6 bases from J; junction bases left unmatched: 10. Germline-derived CDR1 and CDR2 are MNHEY and SVGAGI. The CDR3 consists of 12 residues. DNA for the CDR3: TGTGCCGGGCCCTTACGGGACAGCGAGCAGTACTTC. Its translation: CAGPLRDSEQYF.

This sequence joins TRBV5-4 and TRBJ2-7; 8 bases align to TRBD1. The germline V gene has CDR1 SGHNT and CDR2 YYREEE (reference sequence). There are 15 residues in the CDR3. The ends lost 4 bases at V and 5 bases at J; junction bases unmatched: 11. The DNA of the CDR3 is TGTGCCAGCAGCGGGCCGGGACAGGTTGAAAACGAGCAGTACTTC. This codes for CASSGPGQVENEQYF. Full variable domain (remainder filled in from reference TRBV5-4 and TRBJ2-7): ETGVTQSPTHLIKTRGQQVTLRCSSQSGHNTVSWYQQALGQGPQFIFQYYREEENGRGNFPPRFSGLQFPNYSSELNVNALELDDSALYLCASSGPGQVENEQYFGPGTRLTVT.

This rearrangement joins TRBV5-4 to TRBJ1-1; D may be TRBD1 (6 bases). This CDR3 contains 14 residues. V was cut by 4 bases and J by 2 bases, with 12 bases left in between. Germline CDR1 is SGHNT and CDR2 is YYREEE (reference sequence). CDR3 nucleotides: TGTGCCAGCAGCAGGCGAGGGGGTAACACTGAAGCTTTCTTT. Encoded protein: CASSRRGGNTEAFF.